The 21 T cell receptor beta chains presented below share a single source sample, sequenced in a study of glioma-infiltrating T cells. TCR alpha and beta CDR3 regions were amplified from RNA using iRepertoire nested multiplex PCR. A single record per CDR3 protein comes from TCRdb applying MiXCR to the multiplex PCR reads. The table lists roughly 350,000 distinct CDR3 sequences, 41% of them singletons. Sequenced: glioma tissue, nonneoplastic brain tissue, or PBMCs (not recorded which). These receptors were obtained from a human donor with low-grade glioma or glioblastoma, undergoing nonglioma brain surgery, or in good health (not recorded which).

There are many counts of this clonotype. This rearrangement joins TRBV20-1 to TRBJ1-2, with a possible D match to TRBD1 (5 bases). CDR3 length equals 11 residues. The V gene's germline CDR1 is DFQATT and CDR2 SNEGSKA (reference sequence). Between the trimmed V and J ends, which lost 3 bases and 8 bases, there was a span of 10 bases. The CDR3 sequence is CSASGGVGYTF. CDR3 DNA: TGCAGTGCTAGCGGGGGGGTCGGCTACACCTTC.

Regarding this clonotype: This clone may be a read error of a much larger clone one base away. The chain combines TRBV18 with TRBJ1-1; D unclear. Germline V gives CDR1 KGHSH, CDR2 LQKENI. CDR3 length: 13 residues. V shed 6 bases and J shed 2 bases, with 10 bases lying between them. The CDR3 bases are TGTGCCAGCTCGGAGAACATTAACACTGAAGCTTTCTTT. Translating it yields CASSENINTEAFF.

Notes on this clonotype: This clone may be a read error of a much larger clone one base away. This chain links TRBV15 with TRBJ2-3; 10 nucleotides align to TRBD2. CDR1 and CDR2 from the germline V gene are LNHNV and YYDKDF (reference sequence). CDR3 size: 17 residues. The DNA of the CDR3 is TGTGCCGCCAGCAGAGGTTCTAGCGGGAGTATTACAGATACGCAGTATTTT. This gives the protein CAASRGSSGSITDTQYF.

J is TRBJ1-1 and V is TRBV20-1; 8 bases map to TRBD1. CDR1 is DFQATT and CDR2 is SNEGSKA in the germline V gene (reference sequence). This CDR3 is 15 amino acids long. The trim removed 0 bases at V and 4 bases at J, leaving 7 bases unmatched. CDR3 nucleotide sequence: TGCAGTGCTAGAGACGCGACAGGGGTTGGCACTGAAGCTTTCTTT. Translated, it gives CSARDATGVGTEAFF.

This clonotype was seen a handful of times. V and J are TRBV7-2 and TRBJ2-3; D is uncertain. With 4 bases removed from V and 2 bases from J, the gap between germline ends came to 16 bases. CDR1 is SGHTA, CDR2 FQGNSA, per germline. The CDR3 consists of 16 residues. The CDR3: CASSSPLGGDTDTQYF. CDR3 bases: TGTGCCAGCAGCTCCCCGTTGGGCGGAGACACAGATACGCAGTATTTT.

The chain has TRBV27 and TRBJ2-7, with D possibly being TRBD1 or TRBD2 (5 bases each). V lost 3 bases to trimming and J lost 7 bases, with 19 bases between them. In germline, CDR1 is MNHEY, CDR2 SMNVEV (reference sequence). The CDR3 loop spans 15 amino acids. CDR3 nucleotide sequence: TGTGCCAGCAGTTTCTGGGACGGAACCTCGAGTGAGCAGTACTTC. Translated, it gives CASSFWDGTSSEQYF.

The rearrangement uses TRBV7-3 and TRBJ2-3; no firm D call. This CDR3 is 14 amino acids long. CDR1 SGHTA and CDR2 FQGTGA come from the germline V gene. The V end was cut by 5 bases, the J end by 7 bases, with 16 bases between. CDR3 amino acids: CASSPPGQPYTQYF. The CDR3 coding sequence is TGTGCCAGCAGCCCGCCGGGCCAACCCTATACGCAGTATTTT. The full variable domain, its missing parts supplied by reference TRBV7-3 and TRBJ2-3, is GAGVSQTPSNKVTEKGKYVELRCDPISGHTALYWYRQSLGQGPEFLIYFQGTGAADDSGLPNDRFFAVRPEGSVSTLKIQRTERGDSAVYLCASSPPGQPYTQYFGPGTRLTVL.

With respect to this clonotype: One end of the junction is discordant with germline, which a read error may explain. The genes are TRBV19 and TRBJ1-5; weak D call: TRBD1 (5 bases). The CDR3 contains 15 residues. Germline V gene lookup returns CDR1 LNHDA and CDR2 SQIVND (reference sequence). DNA of the CDR3: TGTGCCGGTAGCCAAGTTGGGGACAGCAATCAGCCCCAGCATTTT. Its protein is CAGSQVGDSNQPQHF.

About this clonotype: This sequence may be a read error, since a much larger clone differs from it by one base. The chain employs TRBV28 and TRBJ2-1; 10 positions match TRBD2. The V gene end was trimmed by 4 bases and the J gene end by 10 bases; junction bases not matched to a gene: 10. The CDR3 spans 15 residues. The germline V gene encodes CDR1 MDHEN and CDR2 SYDVKM. In nucleotides, the CDR3 is TGTGCCAGCAGTTCTCCGGGACTAGCGATTTACGAGCAGTTCTTC. It is translated as CASSSPGLAIYEQFF.

A word on this clonotype: An end of the junction does not agree with germline; a read error may underlie this. The gene calls are TRBV7-8 and TRBJ2-3; maybe TRBD2 (6 bases). This CDR3 contains 15 residues. Looked up from germline, CDR1 is SGHVS and CDR2 is FQNEAQ. The CDR3 DNA reads TGTGCCAGCAGCGTAGCGGTCCGACATGGAGATACGCAGTATTTT. Amino acid sequence: CASSVAVRHGDTQYF.

The chain employs TRBV18 and TRBJ2-5; no firm D call. The CDR3 sequence is 13 residues long. Trimming pared 2 bases from V and 2 bases from J, leaving 6 bases between. Germline V gives CDR1 KGHSH, CDR2 LQKENI. CDR3 nucleotide sequence: TGTGCCAGCTCACCAGGATTTCAAGAGACCCAGTACTTC. Translating gives CASSPGFQETQYF.

This clonotype is medium-sized (0.01 to 0.1%) within its sample. The chain combines TRBV28 with TRBJ1-1, with 7 bases that match TRBD1. The CDR3 is made up of 14 amino acids. Germline V lookup: CDR1 MDHEN, CDR2 SYDVKM. J gave up 5 bases and V 6 bases, and 9 bases lay outside the gene matches. The CDR3 is CASSPGTVGTEAFF. The CDR3 DNA reads TGTGCCAGCAGCCCCGGGACAGTGGGGACTGAAGCTTTCTTT.

This clonotype was recorded at least ten times. The chain is built from TRBV6-2 or TRBV6-3 and TRBJ1-6; D unresolved. The germline gives CDR1 MNHEY, CDR2 SVGEGT. The germline V and J ends were trimmed by 2 bases and 14 bases, with 13 bases remaining between them. The CDR3 has 13 residues. The DNA for the CDR3 is TGTGCCAGCAGTTACGCCGGGCTCCAGTCCCTCCACTTT. Its translation: CASSYAGLQSLHF.

Worth noting for this clonotype: No conserved phenylalanine or tryptophan is present at the end of the CDR3, so a read error is the likely explanation. V and J are TRBV5-4 and TRBJ2-3; perhaps TRBD1 as D (6 bases). The CDR3 length is 16 residues. Deletions cut 6 bases from V and 2 bases from J, with 19 bases between. CDR1 is SGHNT and CDR2 is YYREEE in the germline V gene (reference sequence). The CDR3 spells CASTLGGGGHTDTQYS. For the CDR3, the DNA is TGTGCCAGCACCCTAGGGGGTGGCGGTCACACAGATACGCAGTATTCT.

With respect to this clonotype: A read error may be the cause here, since a much bigger clone is one base away. The rearrangement joins TRBV20-1 to TRBJ2-3; 11 bases map to TRBD2. Germline lookup yields CDR1 DFQATT and CDR2 SNEGSKA (reference sequence). This CDR3 contains 15 residues. This CDR3 reads CGATRLAGRTDTQYF. Here the CDR3 DNA reads TGCGGTGCGACTAGACTAGCGGGACGTACAGATACGCAGTATTTT.

This clonotype came up a few times. The J gene is TRBJ2-3, the V gene TRBV27, with D possibly matching TRBD1 (6 bases). Per the germline V gene, CDR1 is MNHEY and CDR2 is SMNVEV (reference sequence). CDR3 length: 16 amino acids. V lost 5 bases and J lost 1, with 16 bases in between. CDR3 residues: CASSTPGVGGTDTQYF. The CDR3, as DNA: TGTGCCAGCAGTACCCCAGGGGTTGGAGGCACAGATACGCAGTATTTT.

With regard to this clonotype: One end of the junction fails to match germline, which may point to a read error. This sequence joins TRBV10-3 and TRBJ2-1; a weak D match, TRBD2 (6 bases). The CDR3 contains 15 residues. Germline-derived CDR1 and CDR2 are ENHRY and SYGVKD. In DNA form, the CDR3 reads TGTTCCATCAGCCTACCTGGGGAGGCCTACAATGAGCAGTTCTTC. Encoded protein: CSISLPGEAYNEQFF.

The gene calls are TRBV9 and TRBJ2-3; D call uncertain. The germline gives CDR1 SGDLS, CDR2 YYNGEE. Deletions cut 4 bases from V and 0 bases from J, with 15 bases between. The CDR3 loop spans 16 amino acids. The CDR3 spells CASSLSSDRSTDTQYF. The CDR3 nucleotides are TGTGCCAGCAGCCTGAGTTCGGATAGAAGCACAGATACGCAGTATTTT.

This clonotype was observed many times. The rearrangement links TRBV2 to TRBJ1-5; D is possibly TRBD1 (5 bases). Germline values: CDR1 SNHLY, CDR2 FYNNEI. V lost 7 bases to trimming and J lost 2 bases, with 9 bases between them. This CDR3 is 13 amino acids long. Here the CDR3 reads CASTVTGNQPQHF. The CDR3 DNA sequence: TGTGCCAGCACTGTGACAGGCAATCAGCCCCAGCATTTT.

The rearrangement joins TRBV25-1 to TRBJ1-5; perhaps TRBD1 as D (5 bases). Germline V lookup: CDR1 MGHDK, CDR2 SYGVNS. The CDR3 covers 16 residues. V lost 2 bases to trimming and J lost 9 bases, with 20 bases between them. CDR3 DNA: TGTGCCAGCAGTGAAGGGGGGGGTCGAGGAGGTCGGCCCCAGCATTTT. This encodes CASSEGGGRGGRPQHF.

This sequence joins TRBV3-1 and TRBJ2-1; D is possibly TRBD2 (6 bases). The CDR3 covers 18 residues. CDR1 and CDR2 from the germline V gene are LGHDT and YNNKEL (reference sequence). V dropped 1 base and J dropped 5 bases, with 21 bases sitting between them. The CDR3 DNA is TGTGCCAGCAGCCAAGTTAAGGGCGGGGTGGAACGAAACAATGAGCAGTTCTTC. As protein: CASSQVKGGVERNNEQFF.